Listed here is a single TCR beta chain. Its recognized antigen is unknown. Within one base of it there is no much larger clone, and no base qualities were kept. The data are from a study of OX40 agonist ivuxolimab in advanced cancers. About the study as a whole: Ivuxolimab was a fully human IgG2 agonistic monoclonal antibody targeting the costimulatory receptor OX40 (CD134). The point of sequencing TCRbeta in the periphery was to test whether ivuxolimab changed TCR sequence diversity and drove clonal T-cell expansion. Patients were allowed to have had prior anti-PD-1, anti-PD-L1 or anti-CTLA-4 therapy, and approximately 40% of the dose-escalation patients had been treated with checkpoint inhibitors. Three dose-escalation patients achieved partial responses, one with hepatocellular carcinoma and two with cutaneous melanoma. Intravenous ivuxolimab was administered to patients every 2 weeks at six dose levels: 0.01, 0.1, 0.3, 1.5, 3 and 10 mg/kg. Of the roughly 54 dose-escalation patients, hepatocellular carcinoma was present in about 19, melanoma in some 15, renal cell carcinoma in 9 and head and neck cancer in 9. In the dose-escalation cohort, around four fifths of patients were male, and the mean age was roughly 60 years with a range of about 20 to 80. The paper reports the monotherapy dose-escalation portion (N of about 52 patients) of the phase I ivuxolimab trial. The investigation overall reported the following: In partial responders in the 0.1-3.0 mg/kg groups, normalized peripheral clonal expansion was found to be among the lowest, especially among CD8+ T cells. Low levels of normalized T-cell clonal expansion were also seen in some nonresponding patients. At doses of 0.1 to 3.0 mg/kg, clonal expansion of both CD4+ and CD8+ blood T cells was observed from baseline to week 6. After ivuxolimab, CD8+ T cells had more expanded clones than CD4+ T cells on average. The antigen specificity of the clonally expanded peripheral T cells was not determined.

Taken from cysteine to phenylalanine, the CDR3 has 13 residues. Solely the CDR3 DNA is kept, with 39 bases framed from the first base. V sheds 5 bases and J sheds 2 bases, leaving 10 bases between their ends. The germline V gene encodes CDR1 SGHAT and CDR2 FQDESV (reference sequence). Genomic DNA was isolated from the sorted cells so that the TCRbeta CDR3 region could be sequenced. TCRbeta CDR3 regions were sequenced using the immunoSEQ Assay. Held by TCRdb, this immuneACCESS table contains in-frame sequences only and omits some clones. Under half of the omission traces to an unresolved V gene where checked; the cause of the rest is unknown. This sample holds over 95,000 clones; more than 85% were observed only once. The ten most abundant clones make up approximately 0.32% of the sample. Patients with autoimmune disease history or receiving systemic immunosuppression were excluded from the trial. Peripheral blood for TCR sequencing was drawn from every dose cohort at baseline, at cycle 4 day 1 and at cycle 7 day 1. The samples were taken from a phase I, first-in-human, multicenter, open-label dose-escalation trial of ivuxolimab. Adults with locally advanced or metastatic melanoma, renal cell, hepatocellular, or head and neck squamous cell carcinoma were enrolled in the trial. Before TCR sequencing, CD4+ T cells and CD8+ T cells from peripheral blood were sorted into separate populations.

The material was CD4+ or CD8+ T cells sorted from blood, obtained in a trial of the OX40 agonist ivuxolimab. This TCR derives from an adult with an advanced solid tumor such as melanoma, head and neck, liver or kidney cancer. The V and J genes are TRBV11-1 and TRBJ2-7; the D gene is unclear. The base sequence is TGTGCCAGCAGCGCCGCCCGGACCTACGAGCAGTACTTC. Translation gives CASSAARTYEQYF. With all but the CDR3 taken from the reference TRBV11-1 and TRBJ2-7 genes, the full variable domain is: EAEVAQSPRYKITEKSQAVAFWCDPISGHATLYWYRQILGQGPELLVQFQDESVVDDSQLPKDRFSAERLKGVDSTLKIQPAELGDSAMYLCASSAARTYEQYFGPGTRLTVT.